Listed below are T cell receptor beta chains from one sample, sequenced in a study of cytomegalovirus exposure and HLA in healthy donors. Assay used: immunoSEQ multiplex PCR; TCRdb lists only in-frame clones, some missing. In the table there are 150,000 to 200,000 clones, approximately 79% of which are singletons. The sample comprised PBMCs. Receptors were obtained from a man in his forties in good health and CMV-seropositive. Both conserved end residues are part of each CDR3. The D gene is left open where the match is weak.

CDR3aa	v_gene	j_gene	d_gene
CSAAERGYGYTF	TRBV29-1	TRBJ1-2	-
CASSPTTGHRNSGNTIYF	TRBV18	TRBJ1-3	-
CASSYSSTSSYEQYF	TRBV6-5	TRBJ2-7	TRBD2
CAGAGTTDTQYF	TRBV5-5	TRBJ2-3	-
CASSLDGGATTDTQYF	TRBV5-1	TRBJ2-3	-
CASSPGHQNTGELFF	TRBV7-3	TRBJ2-2	-
CASSTGGNTIYF	TRBV19	TRBJ1-3	-
CASSPGTGRSYQPQHF	TRBV27	TRBJ1-5	TRBD1
CASSPGDSRTEAFF	TRBV6-4	TRBJ1-1	-
CASSLMASGTSNEQFF	TRBV5-1	TRBJ2-1	TRBD2
CASSERARDTQYF	TRBV6-1	TRBJ2-3	-
CASSPWGQPLSNQPQHF	TRBV18	TRBJ1-5	TRBD1
CASSSGTGLGYGYTF	TRBV7-9	TRBJ1-2	TRBD1
CASSSAGLAGGGTQYF	TRBV11-3	TRBJ2-5	TRBD2
CASKPSGRAGPTDTQYF	TRBV19	TRBJ2-3	TRBD2
CASSQNAGVGWEKLFF	TRBV28	TRBJ1-4	-
CASSPTLGGPTFF	TRBV11-3	TRBJ1-1	-